These T cell receptor beta chains were read from a single sample in a study of regulatory T cells in long-lasting Graves disease. TCRdb ran MiXCR on the multiplex PCR reads and lists one entry per CDR3 protein. The sample records about 660,000 distinct CDR3 sequences, approximately 29% being singletons. The sample consisted of peripheral blood mononuclear cells (PBMCs), taken when the disease was refractory, from a patient treated with antithyroid drugs. These receptors all come from a female donor with Graves disease. Both conserved end residues are part of each CDR3. A D gene is named only where the DNA matches it firmly. Expanded clones get a size class; other rows say once, few or many, or leave the size out.

v_call: TRBV6-2/TRBV6-3
clone_size: few
j_call: TRBJ1-1
d_call: .
cdr3_nt: TGTGCCAGCAGTTACTCCGGGGTAATGAACACTGAAGCTTTCTTT
cdr3_aa: CASSYSGVMNTEAFF

v_call: TRBV14
clone_size: few
j_call: TRBJ2-5
d_call: .
cdr3_nt: TGTGCCAGCAGCCAAGAGTGGATTAAGGAGACCCAGTACTTC
cdr3_aa: CASSQEWIKETQYF

v_call: TRBV9
clone_size: .
j_call: TRBJ1-1
d_call: .
cdr3_nt: TGTGCCAGCAGCTACTCCGCGGTGGCTGAAGCTTTCTTT
cdr3_aa: CASSYSAVAEAFF

v_call: TRBV12-3/TRBV12-4
clone_size: few
j_call: TRBJ2-1
d_call: .
cdr3_nt: TGTGCCAGCAGACCGCCCCCCCCAACAGGGTACAATGAGCAGTTCTTC
cdr3_aa: CASRPPPPTGYNEQFF

v_call: TRBV9
clone_size: .
j_call: TRBJ1-1
d_call: .
cdr3_nt: TGTGCCAGCAGCGTAGAAGGGTCTGAAGCTTTCTTT
cdr3_aa: CASSVEGSEAFF

v_call: TRBV29-1
clone_size: .
j_call: TRBJ2-7
d_call: .
cdr3_nt: TGCAGCGTTGAAGGGAGGGGCAGGAGCTCCTACGAGCAGTACTTC
cdr3_aa: CSVEGRGRSSYEQYF

v_call: TRBV29-1
clone_size: .
j_call: TRBJ1-1
d_call: TRBD1
cdr3_nt: TGCAGCGAACGACAGGGGCACACTGAAGCTTTCTTT
cdr3_aa: CSERQGHTEAFF

v_call: TRBV5-5
clone_size: .
j_call: TRBJ1-1
d_call: .
cdr3_nt: TGTGCCAGCAGCTTAGGCCCAACCCAGATGAACACTGAAGCTTTCTTT
cdr3_aa: CASSLGPTQMNTEAFF

v_call: TRBV12-3/TRBV12-4
clone_size: few
j_call: TRBJ2-5
d_call: TRBD1
cdr3_nt: TGTGCCAGCAGTTACCCCGGGACAGGGTTAAAGACCCAGTACTTC
cdr3_aa: CASSYPGTGLKTQYF

v_call: TRBV7-2
clone_size: .
j_call: TRBJ2-4
d_call: .
cdr3_nt: TGTGCCAGCAGCTTACCGGCAGGGGAGGATGGTAGCAAAAACATTCAGTACTTC
cdr3_aa: CASSLPAGEDGSKNIQYF

v_call: TRBV7-9
clone_size: few
j_call: TRBJ2-2
d_call: .
cdr3_nt: TGTGCCAGCAGCTTATGGGAGACCACCGGGGAGCTGTTTTTT
cdr3_aa: CASSLWETTGELFF

v_call: TRBV6-1
clone_size: .
j_call: TRBJ1-5
d_call: TRBD1
cdr3_nt: TGTGCCAGCGCAGGGACAGTTAGCAATCAGCCCCAGCATTTT
cdr3_aa: CASAGTVSNQPQHF

v_call: TRBV20-1
clone_size: .
j_call: TRBJ1-6
d_call: .
cdr3_nt: TGCAGTGCAAAAGCGGGACTCGATAATTCACCCCTCCACTTT
cdr3_aa: CSAKAGLDNSPLHF

v_call: TRBV29-1
clone_size: .
j_call: TRBJ2-7
d_call: TRBD2
cdr3_nt: TGCAGCGTTGAATCGGCGGGAGGTCCCTACGAGCAGTACTTC
cdr3_aa: CSVESAGGPYEQYF

v_call: TRBV6-2/TRBV6-3
clone_size: .
j_call: TRBJ2-7
d_call: TRBD1
cdr3_nt: TGTGCCAGCAGTGCCGGGACAGGGGGAGGTATTTACAAGCAGTACTTC
cdr3_aa: CASSAGTGGGIYKQYF

v_call: TRBV28
clone_size: once
j_call: TRBJ1-4
d_call: .
cdr3_nt: TGTGCCAGCGGTTCCCCCGAGGCCTCCCGCCTTTTT
cdr3_aa: CASGSPEASRLF

v_call: TRBV7-3
clone_size: .
j_call: TRBJ2-5
d_call: TRBD2
cdr3_nt: TGTGCCAGCAGCTCCGGACTAGCGGGATTAGGGGAGACCCAGTACTTC
cdr3_aa: CASSSGLAGLGETQYF

v_call: TRBV14
clone_size: .
j_call: TRBJ2-5
d_call: .
cdr3_nt: TGTGCCAGCAGCCAAGATCTAGGAGAGACCCAGTACTTC
cdr3_aa: CASSQDLGETQYF

v_call: TRBV6-1
clone_size: .
j_call: TRBJ1-5
d_call: .
cdr3_nt: TGTGCCAGCAGTGAAGCGAGCAGGGACCAGCCCCAGCATTTT
cdr3_aa: CASSEASRDQPQHF

v_call: TRBV2
clone_size: .
j_call: TRBJ1-6
d_call: .
cdr3_nt: TGTGCCAGCAGTGACAGGGGACCCCTCGGTGACAATTCACCCCTCCACTTT
cdr3_aa: CASSDRGPLGDNSPLHF

v_call: TRBV20-1
clone_size: .
j_call: TRBJ1-1
d_call: .
cdr3_nt: TGCAGCCCAGGCCGTCGGAACACTGAAGCTTTCTTT
cdr3_aa: CSPGRRNTEAFF

v_call: TRBV15
clone_size: .
j_call: TRBJ1-1
d_call: .
cdr3_nt: TGTGCCACCAGCAGAGTCGTCGGGGTGAGTAGCACTGAAGCTTTCTTT
cdr3_aa: CATSRVVGVSSTEAFF

v_call: TRBV10-2
clone_size: few
j_call: TRBJ1-5
d_call: TRBD1
cdr3_nt: TGCGCCAGCAGTGTCAGGGGGGGTTATCAGCCCCAGCATTTT
cdr3_aa: CASSVRGGYQPQHF

v_call: TRBV5-1
clone_size: .
j_call: TRBJ1-5
d_call: TRBD1
cdr3_nt: TGCGCCAGCAGTCCCAGGGGGCTCAATCAGCCCCAGCATTTT
cdr3_aa: CASSPRGLNQPQHF

v_call: TRBV5-4
clone_size: .
j_call: TRBJ2-7
d_call: .
cdr3_nt: TGTGCCAGCAGCTTGGACAGGGGGGGCGGCGAGCAGTACTTC
cdr3_aa: CASSLDRGGGEQYF

v_call: TRBV7-2
clone_size: many
j_call: TRBJ2-2
d_call: .
cdr3_nt: TGTGCCAGCGGCATAGACAGAGTCGGGGAGCTGTTTTTT
cdr3_aa: CASGIDRVGELFF

v_call: TRBV6-2/TRBV6-3
clone_size: .
j_call: TRBJ1-6
d_call: .
cdr3_nt: TGTGCCAGCAGTTCCTTGACAGTCACAGATTCACCCCTCCACTTT
cdr3_aa: CASSSLTVTDSPLHF

v_call: TRBV2
clone_size: .
j_call: TRBJ2-7
d_call: .
cdr3_nt: TGTGCCAGCACGGGGGGCCGAGATGGGAACTACGAGCAGTACTTC
cdr3_aa: CASTGGRDGNYEQYF

v_call: TRBV2
clone_size: many
j_call: TRBJ1-4
d_call: TRBD1
cdr3_nt: TGTGCCAGCGGGCGGACAGGTGCAACTAATGAAAAACTGTTTTTT
cdr3_aa: CASGRTGATNEKLFF

v_call: TRBV20-1
clone_size: few
j_call: TRBJ2-7
d_call: .
cdr3_nt: TGCAGTGCTAGCAGTGAGCTGGAGGAGCAGTACTTC
cdr3_aa: CSASSELEEQYF

v_call: TRBV27
clone_size: few
j_call: TRBJ1-2
d_call: .
cdr3_nt: TGTGCCAGCAGTTTATCGCGGCAGGGACCTAACTATGGCTACACCTTC
cdr3_aa: CASSLSRQGPNYGYTF

v_call: TRBV6-1
clone_size: .
j_call: TRBJ1-1
d_call: .
cdr3_nt: TGTGCCAGCAGCCTAAGTTGGGGGCCCACTGAAGCTTTCTTT
cdr3_aa: CASSLSWGPTEAFF

v_call: TRBV11-2
clone_size: few
j_call: TRBJ1-1
d_call: TRBD1
cdr3_nt: TGTGCCAGCAGCGGTCGGACAGGAGGCCCTGAAGCTTTCTTT
cdr3_aa: CASSGRTGGPEAFF

v_call: TRBV20-1
clone_size: few
j_call: TRBJ2-7
d_call: .
cdr3_nt: TGCAGTGCTAGATTCACCGGGGGCGAGCAGTACTTC
cdr3_aa: CSARFTGGEQYF

v_call: TRBV12-3/TRBV12-4
clone_size: many
j_call: TRBJ2-7
d_call: TRBD2
cdr3_nt: TGTGCCAGCAGTTCGTTAGCGGGGTCCTACGAGCAGTACTTC
cdr3_aa: CASSSLAGSYEQYF

v_call: TRBV11-2
clone_size: .
j_call: TRBJ2-2
d_call: .
cdr3_nt: TGTGCCAGCAGCTTAATCGTGGTAAACACCGGGGAGCTGTTTTTT
cdr3_aa: CASSLIVVNTGELFF

v_call: TRBV29-1
clone_size: .
j_call: TRBJ2-6
d_call: TRBD2
cdr3_nt: TGCAGCGCGGCGACTAGCGGGGCCTCTGGGGCCAACGTCCTGACTTTC
cdr3_aa: CSAATSGASGANVLTF

v_call: TRBV12-3/TRBV12-4
clone_size: few
j_call: TRBJ1-2
d_call: TRBD1
cdr3_nt: TGTGCCAGCAGCTCCCCCCGGGACAGGGGGTCAGGCTATGGCTACACCTTC
cdr3_aa: CASSSPRDRGSGYGYTF

v_call: TRBV7-9
clone_size: .
j_call: TRBJ2-1
d_call: TRBD2
cdr3_nt: TGTGCCAGCAGGTTATCTAGCGGGAATTACAATGAGCAGTTCTTC
cdr3_aa: CASRLSSGNYNEQFF

v_call: TRBV20-1
clone_size: .
j_call: TRBJ1-4
d_call: .
cdr3_nt: TGCAGTGCTAGGGAGGGCAGTGAAAAACTGTTTTTT
cdr3_aa: CSAREGSEKLFF

v_call: TRBV19
clone_size: few
j_call: TRBJ1-2
d_call: .
cdr3_nt: TGTGCCAGTAGTATAGAGGAGTCGGCCCGGGACGGCTACACCTTC
cdr3_aa: CASSIEESARDGYTF

v_call: TRBV5-1
clone_size: few
j_call: TRBJ1-1
d_call: .
cdr3_nt: TGCGCCAGCAGCTTGGACCTTTTAGGGGCGGGAGCTTTCTTT
cdr3_aa: CASSLDLLGAGAFF

v_call: TRBV20-1
clone_size: .
j_call: TRBJ2-5
d_call: TRBD1
cdr3_nt: TGCAGTGCGAGCGATAGGCGACAGGGGCAGTCAAAAGAGACCCAGTACTTC
cdr3_aa: CSASDRRQGQSKETQYF

v_call: TRBV27
clone_size: .
j_call: TRBJ1-1
d_call: TRBD1
cdr3_nt: TGTGCCAGCAAAGCGACAGGGGGTGACACTGAAGCTTTCTTT
cdr3_aa: CASKATGGDTEAFF

v_call: TRBV2
clone_size: .
j_call: TRBJ1-4
d_call: .
cdr3_nt: TGTGCCAGCAGTCTTGCCTGGACTCAAACTAATGAAAAACTGTTTTTT
cdr3_aa: CASSLAWTQTNEKLFF

v_call: TRBV9
clone_size: .
j_call: TRBJ1-2
d_call: .
cdr3_nt: TGTGCCAGCAGCGCGCTAAGTGGCTACACCTTC
cdr3_aa: CASSALSGYTF

v_call: TRBV20-1
clone_size: few
j_call: TRBJ2-5
d_call: .
cdr3_nt: TGCAGCGCCAGCGCGGCTGATACTATGGAGACCCAGTACTTC
cdr3_aa: CSASAADTMETQYF

v_call: TRBV12-3/TRBV12-4
clone_size: .
j_call: TRBJ2-5
d_call: TRBD2
cdr3_nt: TGTGCCAGCAGTAACGGACTAGTTGTGACCCAGTACTTC
cdr3_aa: CASSNGLVVTQYF

v_call: TRBV4-1
clone_size: .
j_call: TRBJ2-7
d_call: .
cdr3_nt: TGCGCCAGCAGCCAAGAACAGGGATCCTACGAGCAGTACTTC
cdr3_aa: CASSQEQGSYEQYF

v_call: TRBV19
clone_size: .
j_call: TRBJ1-5
d_call: .
cdr3_nt: TGTGCCAGTAGTACGACAGAGAATAGCAATCAGCCCCAGCATTTT
cdr3_aa: CASSTTENSNQPQHF

v_call: TRBV3-1
clone_size: many
j_call: TRBJ1-1
d_call: .
cdr3_nt: TGTGCCAGCAGGGCACAGGTTATGAACACTGAAGCTTTCTTT
cdr3_aa: CASRAQVMNTEAFF

v_call: TRBV15
clone_size: .
j_call: TRBJ1-5
d_call: .
cdr3_nt: TGTGCCACCAGCAGAACGGGGGACCGAGGACAGCCCCAGCATTTT
cdr3_aa: CATSRTGDRGQPQHF

v_call: TRBV9
clone_size: .
j_call: TRBJ2-4
d_call: .
cdr3_nt: TGTGCCAGCAGCGTAGGAGGTAGTGGAGCCAAAAACATTCAGTACTTC
cdr3_aa: CASSVGGSGAKNIQYF

v_call: TRBV7-2
clone_size: .
j_call: TRBJ2-7
d_call: TRBD1
cdr3_nt: TGTGCCAGCAGCTTCGACAGGGTTCTTCGCCGCGAGCAGTACTTC
cdr3_aa: CASSFDRVLRREQYF

v_call: TRBV6-5
clone_size: many
j_call: TRBJ2-7
d_call: .
cdr3_nt: TGTGCCAGCAGTTATGGAGCAGGGTATGGGGAGCAGTACTTC
cdr3_aa: CASSYGAGYGEQYF